Listed below are T cell receptor beta chains from one sample, sequenced in a study of beta chain features in type 1 diabetes. Data came from immunoSEQ multiplex PCR; TCRdb stores just in-frame clones and leaves some out. The table lists 450,000 or so clones, roughly 10% of them singletons. Sequencing input: naive CD4+ T cells from blood. Source of these receptors: a woman in her late teens or twenties in good health. Both conserved end residues are part of each CDR3. The D gene is left open where the match is weak. For some rows the clone size is stated as once, few or many, or as a class when expanded; others skip it.

TRBJ2-2,NA,TRBV2,NA,CASVGYPTGELFF,TGTGCCAGCGTAGGGTATCCCACCGGGGAGCTGTTTTTT
TRBJ1-1,few,TRBV9,NA,CASSVDPKGTEAFF,TGTGCCAGCAGCGTAGACCCCAAGGGCACTGAAGCTTTCTTT
TRBJ2-5,NA,TRBV11-2,TRBD2,CASSLQRVAGRRETQYF,TGTGCCAGCAGCCTCCAGCGAGTAGCGGGAAGGAGAGAGACCCAGTACTTC
TRBJ2-7,NA,TRBV7-8,NA,CASSLSLTQAYEQYF,TGTGCCAGCAGCTTAAGCCTCACACAAGCTTACGAGCAGTACTTC
TRBJ1-2,NA,TRBV7-3,TRBD1,CASSPGQGPSYTF,TGTGCCAGCAGTCCGGGACAGGGTCCTTCCTACACCTTC
TRBJ2-1,NA,TRBV5-1,NA,CASSLRQSDNEQFF,TGCGCCAGCAGCCTAAGACAGTCAGACAATGAGCAGTTCTTC
TRBJ1-1,NA,TRBV14,TRBD1,CASSPMTGRGTEAFF,TGTGCCAGCAGCCCCATGACAGGGAGGGGAACTGAAGCTTTCTTT
TRBJ2-3,few,TRBV15,TRBD2,CATSKKVAGPSTDTQYF,TGTGCCACCAGCAAAAAAGTAGCGGGCCCTAGCACAGATACGCAGTATTTT
TRBJ2-7,few,TRBV18,TRBD2,CASSPEAGGSYEQYF,TGTGCCAGCTCACCCGAAGCGGGAGGGTCCTACGAGCAGTACTTC
TRBJ2-1,few,TRBV9,NA,CASSPLRGKGNEQFF,TGTGCCAGCAGCCCCCTAAGGGGTAAGGGTAATGAGCAGTTCTTC
TRBJ1-3,few,TRBV30,TRBD1,CAWSVRRQGAFGNTIYF,TGTGCCTGGAGTGTACGGAGACAGGGGGCCTTTGGAAACACCATATATTTT
TRBJ2-3,NA,TRBV13,TRBD2,CASSLVSGGQGTQYF,TGTGCCAGCAGCTTAGTAAGCGGGGGCCAAGGGACGCAGTATTTT
TRBJ2-3,few,TRBV18,NA,CASPARHGDTQYF,TGTGCCAGCCCAGCACGGCATGGGGATACGCAGTATTTT
TRBJ1-4,few,TRBV4-3,NA,CASSQDRMGEKLFF,TGCGCCAGCAGCCAAGATCGGATGGGAGAAAAACTGTTTTTT
TRBJ2-3,few,TRBV4-2,TRBD2,CASSPKASGGAADTQYF,TGTGCCAGCAGCCCTAAGGCTAGCGGGGGGGCCGCAGATACGCAGTATTTT
TRBJ1-5,NA,TRBV30,NA,CAWGGQGNQPQHF,TGTGCCTGGGGTGGGCAGGGCAATCAGCCCCAGCATTTT
TRBJ1-5,NA,TRBV7-2,NA,CASSSQGEPQHF,TGTGCCAGCAGCTCCCAAGGGGAGCCCCAGCATTTT
TRBJ2-3,NA,TRBV7-9,TRBD2,CAVTGLAGASTDTQYF,TGTGCCGTTACCGGACTAGCGGGAGCTAGCACAGATACGCAGTATTTT
TRBJ2-3,few,TRBV13,NA,CASSFRHSTDTQYF,TGTGCCAGCAGCTTTAGGCACTCCACAGATACGCAGTATTTT
TRBJ2-7,few,TRBV6-1,NA,CASSGTNPYEQYF,TGTGCCAGCTCCGGGACGAACCCCTACGAGCAGTACTTC
TRBJ2-3,few,TRBV7-9,NA,CASSLGDKYTQYF,TGTGCCAGCAGCTTAGGGGACAAATATACGCAGTATTTT
TRBJ2-7,few,TRBV29-1,NA,CSVVKIERSYEQYF,TGCAGCGTTGTGAAGATCGAGCGGTCCTACGAGCAGTACTTC
TRBJ1-1,NA,TRBV9,NA,CASSVAHRPNTEAFF,TGTGCCAGCAGCGTAGCTCACAGACCGAACACTGAAGCTTTCTTT
TRBJ2-3,NA,TRBV4-2,NA,CASSREMAGTTDTQYF,TGTGCCAGCAGCCGGGAGATGGCGGGGACCACAGATACGCAGTATTTT
TRBJ1-2,NA,TRBV6-1,TRBD1,CASSVKGASYGYTF,TGTGCCAGCAGTGTCAAGGGGGCGAGTTATGGCTACACCTTC
TRBJ1-2,NA,TRBV7-2,NA,CASSFQEGYGYTF,TGTGCCAGCAGCTTCCAGGAGGGATATGGCTACACCTTC
TRBJ2-5,NA,TRBV7-7,TRBD2,CASCPRGEETQYF,TGTGCCAGCTGCCCGCGGGGGGAAGAGACCCAGTACTTC
TRBJ2-5,few,TRBV6-5,NA,CASSYSRGGETQYF,TGTGCCAGCAGTTACTCGAGAGGGGGGGAGACCCAGTACTTC
TRBJ2-3,NA,TRBV11-3,TRBD1,CASSSDRDRGGADTQYF,TGTGCCAGCAGCTCAGATCGGGACAGGGGAGGTGCAGATACGCAGTATTTT
TRBJ1-5,NA,TRBV21-1,NA,CASSKHRPAGCNQPQHF,TGTGCCAGCAGCAAACACCGCCCGGCAGGGTGCAATCAGCCCCAGCATTTT
TRBJ1-4,few,TRBV28,NA,CASSLRGITNEKLFF,TGTGCCAGCAGTTTGAGGGGGATCACTAATGAAAAACTGTTTTTT
TRBJ1-2,few,TRBV9,TRBD1,CASSAGTAPNYGYTF,TGTGCCAGCAGCGCGGGGACAGCCCCTAACTATGGCTACACCTTC
TRBJ1-6,few,TRBV18,NA,CASSPRGAGDNSPLHF,TGTGCCAGCTCACCAAGGGGGGCAGGTGATAATTCACCCCTCCACTTT
TRBJ1-6,NA,TRBV7-9,NA,CASSTTGNSPLHF,TGTGCCAGCAGCACGACAGGAAATTCACCCCTCCACTTT
TRBJ2-5,few,TRBV11-1,NA,CASSPTTGRETQYF,TGTGCCAGCAGCCCGACCACCGGGCGAGAGACCCAGTACTTC
TRBJ2-7,NA,TRBV18,TRBD1,CASSIPGQGSQQYF,TGTGCCAGCTCAATCCCGGGACAGGGGTCCCAGCAGTACTTC
TRBJ1-4,NA,TRBV30,TRBD1,CAWRTGKGNEKLFF,TGTGCCTGGAGGACAGGGAAGGGAAATGAAAAACTGTTTTTT
TRBJ2-7,NA,TRBV6-5,TRBD2,CASSYSIAGGYEQYF,TGTGCCAGCAGTTACTCGATAGCGGGAGGGTACGAGCAGTACTTC
TRBJ2-5,NA,TRBV5-1,NA,CASSWIHGTQETQYF,TGCGCCAGCAGCTGGATACACGGGACGCAAGAGACCCAGTACTTC
TRBJ2-3,many,TRBV30,TRBD1,CAWSVKGADTQYF,TGTGCCTGGAGTGTCAAGGGGGCGGATACGCAGTATTTT
TRBJ2-4,NA,TRBV6-1,NA,CAILPRDLAKNIQYF,TGTGCCATCCTCCCTAGGGACTTAGCCAAAAACATTCAGTACTTC
TRBJ2-7,NA,TRBV7-2,NA,CASSLSRSTEQYF,TGTGCCAGCAGCTTAAGCAGGTCTACGGAGCAGTACTTC
TRBJ1-5,NA,TRBV4-3,TRBD1,CASSRRQGSNQPQHF,TGCGCCAGCAGCCGCAGACAGGGTAGCAACCAGCCCCAGCATTTT
TRBJ2-3,few,TRBV4-1,NA,CASSQDTGASYTDTQYF,TGCGCCAGCAGCCAAGATACGGGGGCCTCCTACACAGATACGCAGTATTTT
TRBJ2-3,few,TRBV15,NA,CATSRDARDTQYF,TGTGCCACCAGCAGAGACGCCCGAGATACGCAGTATTTT
TRBJ2-2,few,TRBV18,TRBD2,CASSPPAGGLSTGELFF,TGTGCCAGCTCACCGCCAGCGGGAGGCCTTAGCACCGGGGAGCTGTTTTTT
TRBJ2-2,few,TRBV29-1,TRBD1,CSVAFDRATGELFF,TGCAGCGTTGCATTCGACAGGGCCACCGGGGAGCTGTTTTTT
TRBJ2-5,many,TRBV7-2,NA,CASSFGMETQYF,TGTGCCAGCAGCTTCGGCATGGAGACCCAGTACTTC
TRBJ1-5,NA,TRBV7-9,TRBD1,CASSSSGQGSQPQHF,TGTGCCAGCAGCTCCAGTGGACAGGGAAGCCAGCCCCAGCATTTT
TRBJ2-3,NA,TRBV7-9,NA,CASSPQDTQYF,TGTGCCAGCAGCCCTCAGGATACGCAGTATTTT
TRBJ1-5,NA,TRBV28,TRBD1,CASSQTGRENQPQHF,TGTGCCAGCAGTCAGACAGGGAGGGAGAATCAGCCCCAGCATTTT
TRBJ2-6,NA,TRBV19,NA,CASSDRSSGANVLTF,TGTGCCAGTAGTGACAGGAGCTCTGGGGCCAACGTCCTGACTTTC
TRBJ2-2,NA,TRBV15,NA,CATSRDPNTGELFF,TGTGCCACCAGCAGGGACCCGAACACCGGGGAGCTGTTTTTT
TRBJ2-3,NA,TRBV7-9,NA,CASSLALIRIADTQYF,TGTGCCAGCAGCTTAGCTCTAATAAGGATCGCAGATACGCAGTATTTT
TRBJ1-2,NA,TRBV16,TRBD1,CASSQPGQNGYGYTF,TGTGCCAGCAGCCAACCGGGACAGAACGGCTATGGCTACACCTTC